This T cell receptor beta chain was found in a study of cytomegalovirus exposure and HLA in healthy donors (dated by TCRdb to about 2017). In the study overall: In an earlier analysis of roughly 500 of the donors, about 260 Gb of sequence data and 120 million or so unique TCR beta sequences from roughly 200 million T cells were reported. The study profiled the T cell repertoires of about 640 subjects by immunosequencing and related them to cytomegalovirus serostatus. Because of strong linkage in the cohort, roughly five DR-DQ haplotypes were treated as single units for association and clustering. HLA typing included class I and class II loci at four-digit resolution. Among some 400 genotyped donors of the cohort, an average of roughly 230,000 unique TCR beta nucleotide sequences was sequenced per donor, of which about 19% were non-productive. Typing coverage differed by locus: A, B, C, DRB1 and DQB1 were typed in roughly 620-630 donors, DQA1 in 500 to 550, DPA1 in around 580, and DPB1 in just under 490. All discovery cohort repertoires had been generated on a single sequencing platform. The study combined high-throughput TCR immunosequencing, statistical association of individual TCRs with disease status, and machine learning to predict cytomegalovirus infection status. An early release that covered about 600 HLA-typed donors contained about 290 gigabases of sequencing data and roughly 84 million unique TCR sequences. An earlier analysis of 587 of the donors applied high-throughput TCR beta sequencing to assess whether each TCR beta V gene segment acted as functional or pseudogenic. A later analysis re-analyzed previously published TCR beta repertoires from approximately 700 donors and added high-resolution HLA genotyping to study TCR occurrence patterns. The aim of the study was to test whether cataloging public T cell receptors could identify signatures of past pathogen exposure. Rather than drawing on any new phenotypic data, the later analysis identified candidate immune exposures from TCR beta sequences and the way those sequences occurred across donors. Of the approximately 400 genotyped donors, 81% fell in the genetic ancestry cluster associated with self-reported Caucasian donors. Along with the approximately 700-subject first cohort, a separate validation cohort of approximately 110 different subjects was used. Donor age, sex, ethnicity and CMV serostatus were compiled together with the repertoire data. In a later genetic analysis, genome-wide SNP genotypes for about three fifths of the 666 donors were used, and that subset was treated as a discovery cohort.

Broader findings and caveats from the paper: In this cohort, only TCR beta chains were sequenced, and detectable features were limited by the absence of alpha or paired-chain data. According to a later analysis, parvovirus B19, influenza, CMV and Epstein-Barr virus appeared linked to several top co-occurrence clusters. It was suggested by the authors that the approach could potentially be generalized to other disease states and immunological phenotypes. The classifier was reported to diagnose cytomegalovirus status with high specificity and sensitivity in both the original cohort and the validation cohort. In an earlier analysis of some 500 of the donors, most TCR beta V segments appeared in productive rearrangements about 87% or about 30% of the time, broadly matching IMGT annotations. Compared with equally common non-associated chains, HLA-associated TCR beta chains in a later analysis were more clonally expanded and had lower generation probabilities. A later analysis found that TCR association rates varied across HLA loci, with DRB1 alleles showing the most associated TCRs and HLA-C alleles the fewest. In a later genetic analysis, fewer N-insertions in productive TCRs were reported among donors in an Asian-associated ancestry cluster than the roughly 700-donor mean. The sequencing pipeline was judged likely to have produced a cluster of highly shared sequence variants as a technical artifact. The only immune exposure information available for the cohort was CMV serostatus. A later genetic analysis associated a missense DCLRE1C variant with V-gene and J-gene trimming of TCR beta chains, and an independent cohort replicated the association. Because counts were too low, roughly 17 rarely observed V segments, including chromosome 9 orphons, were left out of the earlier analysis of a few hundred of the donors. The presence/absence analyses assumed that sequencing depth was roughly uniform across donors, and that assumption may not be true. A further reported finding was that TCR beta sequences accurately predicted the HLA-A and HLA-B alleles for most subjects in the first cohort. While some public TCRs were present in many individuals, most TCR sequences turned up only very rarely across donors. Correlated functional status among segregating V segments might be attributable to linkage disequilibrium, but an unknown experimental factor could not be ruled out. Because HLA typing was unavailable for some donors at each locus, only the typed subset was used in association tests. Assigning TCR associations to individual alleles was difficult when HLA alleles, especially DR and DQ, strongly co-occurred. In a later analysis, most CMV-associated TCR beta chains were found to appear HLA-restricted, with HLA associations seemingly driven largely by CMV exposure. A few of the identified cytomegalovirus-associated TCR beta chains were confirmed in vitro to be specific for cytomegalovirus antigens. In the study, around 150 TCR beta chains were listed as associated with cytomegalovirus. At a false discovery rate of 0.05, a later analysis linked under 20,000 TCR beta sequences to specific HLA alleles.

Concerning this clone itself: The target of this receptor is not known. Base qualities are not at hand, and no much larger clone is one base apart.

The library was produced with the immunoSEQ multiplex PCR assay. The multiplex PCR relied on a mix of 60 forward primers for TCR Vbeta segments and 13 reverse primers for TCR Jbeta segments. A multiplex PCR assay on genomic DNA amplified the CDR3 region of rearranged TCR beta genes. The amplified TCR beta libraries were sequenced on the Illumina HiSeq System as 87-base-pair reads. On the study's bioinformatics: Across the 700 or so repertoires, a later analysis counted roughly 77 million unique TCR beta chains, roughly 11 million of which were shared by at least two donors. To remove PCR and sequencing errors, raw reads were error-corrected and collapsed into unique sequences using a nearest-neighbor algorithm that merged closely related sequences. Alignment of CDR3 sequences to IMGT reference sequences was used to assign V, D and J gene segments. For a sequence to be retained, a match of at least six nucleotides to both a V gene segment and a J gene segment was required. A rearrangement was called productive if the CDR3 had no stop codons and remained in frame with V and J, and every other rearrangement was called non-productive. Following IMGT convention, CDR3 was defined as the stretch from the second conserved V-encoded cysteine to the conserved J-encoded phenylalanine. In an earlier analysis of roughly 580 of the donors, sequences lacking an unambiguous match to a single V gene segment were excluded. In an earlier analysis of roughly 500 of the donors, V segments were called functional above 56.7% productive rearrangements and were called segregating when the between-donor standard deviation exceeded 5%. A statistical classification framework was built for diagnosing cytomegalovirus status from the catalog of TCR beta chain sequences. In a later analysis, TCR nucleotide sequences were compared against IMGT/GENE-DB human TR gene sequences so that V and J genes could be assigned. A later analysis assigned CDR3 sequences and most-parsimonious VDJ recombination scenarios with the TCRdist pipeline. A later analysis defined each TCR beta chain by its CDR3 amino acid sequence plus V-gene family, and excluded reads lacking a unique V-gene family. In a later analysis, 550 to 650 highly shared, low-generation-probability nucleotide sequences were removed to address suspected cross-contamination and a sequencing artifact. In a later analysis, a clonal expansion index was calculated for each public chain from normalized within-repertoire ranks of inferred template counts. In a later analysis, generation probabilities were computed using a VDJ recombination model fitted to out-of-frame rearrangements, and the results were checked against IGoR. A later analysis scored TCR-TCR, TCR-HLA and TCR-CMV co-occurrence with hypergeometric tests, applying a repertoire-size bias correction to TCR pairs. False discovery rates were estimated in a later analysis by permuting HLA or CMV assignments 20 times. A later analysis grouped co-occurring TCRs with DBSCAN, adding TCRdist sequence similarity when clustering within HLA-allele-positive subsets. Repertoires with fewer than 30,000 or more than 120,000 public chains, plus five repertoires with anomalous nucleotide sharing, were excluded from co-occurrence clustering. TCRdb's version of the immuneACCESS table is confined to in-frame rearrangements and falls short of the full clone set. An unresolved V gene accounts for under half of the shortfall where checked; the remainder is of unknown origin. V, J and clone size are taken as reported in that table, and D and trimming were inferred from the DNA itself. The sample yields some 60,000 clones; 65% to 90% were counted once. Roughly a tenth of the sample is in the top ten clones.

The cohort comprised 710 or so healthy bone marrow donors. Cohort members were all nominally healthy when sampled, although unrecorded immune exposures were likely present. The donor was CMV seronegative and was included in the group of several hundred seronegative cohort members. Every donor gave a peripheral blood sample, and the peripheral blood mononuclear cells from that sample were used for TCR beta sequencing. Genomic DNA extraction from the blood cell samples was performed with the Qiagen DNeasy Blood Extraction Kit. Sequencing was carried out using PBMCs. The clonotype comes from a female donor in good health and CMV-seronegative.

The CDR3 in this case is CASSLGQGAYEQYF. Here is the DNA: TGTGCCAGCAGCTTGGGTCAGGGGGCTTACGAGCAGTACTTC. The chain uses TRBV5-5 and TRBJ2-7; 8 bases in between match TRBD1. Compared with germline, V lacks 0 bases and J lacks 4 bases; bases without a gene match: 3. The CDR3, cysteine through phenylalanine, is 14 amino acids long. Kept here is only the CDR3 DNA, which spans 42 bases and is read in frame from base 1. The germline V gene (reference sequence) sets CDR1 to SGHKS and CDR2 to YYEKEE. Outside the CDR3, residues come from the reference TRBV5-5 and TRBJ2-7 proteins, so the full variable domain is: DAGVTQSPTHLIKTRGQQVTLRCSPISGHKSVSWYQQVLGQGPQFIFQYYEKEERGRGNFPDRFSARQFPNYSSELNVNALLLGDSALYLCASSLGQGAYEQYFGPGTRLTVT.